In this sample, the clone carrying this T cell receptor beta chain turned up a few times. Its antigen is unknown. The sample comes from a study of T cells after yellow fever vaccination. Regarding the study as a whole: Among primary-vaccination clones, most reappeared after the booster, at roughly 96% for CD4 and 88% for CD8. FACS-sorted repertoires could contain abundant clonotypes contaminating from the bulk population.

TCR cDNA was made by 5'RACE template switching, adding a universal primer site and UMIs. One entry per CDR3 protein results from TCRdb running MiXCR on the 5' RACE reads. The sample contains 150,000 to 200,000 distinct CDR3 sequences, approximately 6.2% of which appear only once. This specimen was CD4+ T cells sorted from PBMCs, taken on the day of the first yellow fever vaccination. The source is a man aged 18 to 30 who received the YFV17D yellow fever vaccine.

The chain's CDR3 is CASSSGTGTTDTQYF. As DNA, the CDR3 is TGTGCCAGCAGTTCCGGGACAGGGACCACAGATACGCAGTATTTT. The rearrangement joins TRBV12-3 or TRBV12-4 to TRBJ2-3, with 9 bases aligning to TRBD1. The CDR3 spans 15 residues. The trim removed 4 bases at V and 2 bases at J, leaving 4 bases unmatched.